This TCR beta chain comes out of a study of human T cells and chemical hapten exposure. Study-level background: Each patch test put 0.01% DPC on the upper back, and results were read at 6 days. Study observations and caveats: Against controls, expanded TCRs gave rise to significantly more large CDR3 similarity clusters.

About this clonotype itself: What it binds is unknown.

Documented time point: patch test 3, about 24 weeks after DPC sensitization. Described treatment: therapeutic diphenylcyclopropenone sensitization with weekly scalp DPC. The CDR3 runs 11 residues. V lost 7 bases to trimming and J lost 8 bases, with 12 bases between them. CDR1 and CDR2 from the germline V gene are DFQATT and SNEGSKA (reference sequence). As handled by the study authors: Counts of TCRs in each sample centred on a median of about 99,000 and extended from roughly 25,000 to 750,000. TCRdb itself ran the RACE reads through MiXCR, one entry per CDR3 protein. V and J calls and clone size were set by TCRdb, not the authors. The data show more than 95,000 distinct CDR3 sequences, with 25% to 35% seen just once and under 13% held by the top ten.

The receptor was isolated from a man between 35 and 55 years old with alopecia areata. Some clones in this sample may be carry-over from other donors' samples. The rearrangement links TRBV20-1 to TRBJ2-1; D ambiguous. The input for sequencing was whole blood, taken in connection with sensitization to the hapten diphenylcyclopropenone (DPC). Here the CDR3 reads CSVPRTDEQFF. CDR3 sequence (DNA): TGCAGTGTCCCGAGGACCGATGAGCAGTTCTTC.